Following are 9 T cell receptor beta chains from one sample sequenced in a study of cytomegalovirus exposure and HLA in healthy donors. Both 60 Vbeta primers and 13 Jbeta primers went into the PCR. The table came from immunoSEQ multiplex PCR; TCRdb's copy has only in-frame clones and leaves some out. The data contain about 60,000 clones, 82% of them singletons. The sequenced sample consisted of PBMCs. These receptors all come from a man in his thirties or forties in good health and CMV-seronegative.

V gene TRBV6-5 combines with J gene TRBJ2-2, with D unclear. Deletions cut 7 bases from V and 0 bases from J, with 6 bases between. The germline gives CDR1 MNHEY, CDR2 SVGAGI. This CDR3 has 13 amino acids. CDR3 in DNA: TGTGCCAGCATTAATACGAACACCGGGGAGCTGTTTTTT. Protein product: CASINTNTGELFF.

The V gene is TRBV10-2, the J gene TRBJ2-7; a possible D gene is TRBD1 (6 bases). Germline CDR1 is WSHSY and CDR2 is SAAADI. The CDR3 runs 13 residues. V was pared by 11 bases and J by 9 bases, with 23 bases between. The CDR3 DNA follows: TGCGCCTCTAATCAGGGGACCGGGATCGGGCAGTACTTC. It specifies CASNQGTGIGQYF.

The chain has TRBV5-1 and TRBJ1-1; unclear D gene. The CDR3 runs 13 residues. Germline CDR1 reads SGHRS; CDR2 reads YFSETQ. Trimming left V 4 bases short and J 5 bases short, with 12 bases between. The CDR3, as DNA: TGCGCCAGCAGCACTAGACACCCGACTGAAGCTTTCTTT. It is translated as CASSTRHPTEAFF. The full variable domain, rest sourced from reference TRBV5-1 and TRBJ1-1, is KAGVTQTPRYLIKTRGQQVTLSCSPISGHRSVSWYQQTPGQGLQFLFEYFSETQRNKGNFPGRFSGRQFSNSRSEMNVSTLELGDSALYLCASSTRHPTEAFFGQGTRLTVV.

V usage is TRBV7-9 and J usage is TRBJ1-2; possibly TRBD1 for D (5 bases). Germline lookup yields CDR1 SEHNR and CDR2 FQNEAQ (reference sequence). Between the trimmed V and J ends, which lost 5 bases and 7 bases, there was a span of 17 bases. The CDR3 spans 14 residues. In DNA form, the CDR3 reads TGTGCCAGCAGCCCAGGATGGCAGGGCAGTGGCTACACCTTC. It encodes CASSPGWQGSGYTF.

This CDR3 is CASSPLRVSGNTIYF. CDR3 coding DNA: TGTGCCAGCAGCCCTTTGCGGGTTTCTGGAAACACCATATATTTT. The chain couples TRBV14 to TRBJ1-3, with no clear D. The germline gives CDR1 SGHDN, CDR2 FVKESK. The CDR3 length is 15 residues. V shed 4 bases and J shed 1 base, with 11 bases lying between them.

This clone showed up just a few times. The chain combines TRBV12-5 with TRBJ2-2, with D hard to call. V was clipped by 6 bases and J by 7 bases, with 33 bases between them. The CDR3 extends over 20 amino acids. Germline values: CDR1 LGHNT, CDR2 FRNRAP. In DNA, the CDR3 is TGTGCTAGTGGCCCGGTCGGATTTGGTGTCGGAGCCCCATCCGACGGGGAGCTGTTTTTT. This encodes CASGPVGFGVGAPSDGELFF.

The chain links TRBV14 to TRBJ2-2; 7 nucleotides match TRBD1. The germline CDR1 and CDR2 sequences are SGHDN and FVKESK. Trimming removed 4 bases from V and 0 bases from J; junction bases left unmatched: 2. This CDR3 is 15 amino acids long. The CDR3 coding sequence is TGTGCCAGCAGCCCCCAGGGGGCGAACACCGGGGAGCTGTTTTTT. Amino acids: CASSPQGANTGELFF. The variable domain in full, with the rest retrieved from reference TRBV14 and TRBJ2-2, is EAGVTQFPSHSVIEKGQTVTLRCDPISGHDNLYWYRRVMGKEIKFLLHFVKESKQDESGMPNNRFLAERTGGTYSTLKVQPAELEDSGVYFCASSPQGANTGELFFGEGSRLTVL.

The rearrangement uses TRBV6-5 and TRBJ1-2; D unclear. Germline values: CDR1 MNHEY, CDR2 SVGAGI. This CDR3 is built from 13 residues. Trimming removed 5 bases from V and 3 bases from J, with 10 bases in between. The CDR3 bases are TGTGCCAGCAGTCCCGGTTTGGACTATGGCTACACCTTC. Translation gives CASSPGLDYGYTF.

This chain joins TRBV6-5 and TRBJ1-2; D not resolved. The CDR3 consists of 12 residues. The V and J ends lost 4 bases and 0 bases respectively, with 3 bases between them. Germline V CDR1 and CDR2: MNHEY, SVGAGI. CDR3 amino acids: CASSSTNYGYTF. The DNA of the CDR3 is TGTGCCAGCAGTTCCACTAACTATGGCTACACCTTC.